The 18 T cell receptor beta chains given below trace back to one sample, sequenced in a study of blood T cell repertoires in COVID-19. This table comes from immunoSEQ multiplex PCR, and its TCRdb copy is limited to in-frame clones, with some not included. The sample holds approximately 140,000 clones, around 86% seen once. Sequenced input: peripheral blood. The origin of the receptors is a man aged 35 to 55 with active or convalescent COVID-19.

This chain uses TRBV7-2 with TRBJ2-3; perhaps TRBD1 as D (6 bases). CDR1 is SGHTA and CDR2 is FQGNSA in the germline V gene. This CDR3 region has 15 residues. V shed 4 bases and J shed 4 bases, with 15 bases lying between them. The CDR3: CASSSNRAFADTQYF. CDR3 coding DNA: TGTGCCAGCAGCTCTAACAGGGCATTTGCAGATACGCAGTATTTT.

This rearrangement joins TRBV20-1 to TRBJ2-7, with 7 bases aligning to TRBD1. J was trimmed by 1 base and V by 4 bases; bases with no gene match: 7. The CDR3 covers 14 residues. Germline V lookup: CDR1 DFQATT, CDR2 SNEGSKA (reference sequence). CDR3 region: CSATDRVKSYEQYF. For the CDR3, the DNA is TGCAGTGCTACTGACAGGGTAAAATCCTACGAGCAGTACTTC.

The chain has TRBV12-3 or TRBV12-4 and TRBJ1-6; 8 bases are shared with TRBD1. This CDR3 is built from 13 residues. The V segment lost 7 bases and the J segment 9 bases; nucleotides outside the gene matches: 5. CDR3 region: CASNDRGGSPLHF. The CDR3 coding sequence is TGTGCCAGCAACGACAGGGGAGGTTCACCCCTCCACTTT.

This chain uses TRBV9 with TRBJ2-2, with 8 bases fitting TRBD2. The J segment lost 4 bases and the V segment lost 0 bases, leaving 2 bases of the junction unmatched. CDR1 and CDR2 from the germline V gene are SGDLS and YYNGEE. The CDR3 spans 15 residues. The CDR3 nucleotides read TGTGCCAGCAGCGTAGCGGGGGGGCCCACCGGGGAGCTGTTTTTT. This sequence encodes CASSVAGGPTGELFF. Full variable domain (remainder filled in from reference TRBV9 and TRBJ2-2): DSGVTQTPKHLITATGQRVTLRCSPRSGDLSVYWYQQSLDQGLQFLIQYYNGEERAKGNILERFSAQQFPDLHSELNLSSLELGDSALYFCASSVAGGPTGELFFGEGSRLTVL.

J is TRBJ2-5 and V is TRBV4-1; the D gene is possibly TRBD1 (5 bases). V was cut by 4 bases and J by 5 bases, with 17 bases left in between. Germline V gene sequence: CDR1 MGHRA, CDR2 YSYEKL. The CDR3 extends over 15 amino acids. Here the CDR3 reads CASSRGWASVETQYF. The CDR3 DNA reads as TGCGCCAGCAGCCGGGGCTGGGCCTCCGTGGAGACCCAGTACTTC.

The genes are TRBV2 and TRBJ1-2; 8 bases are a match to TRBD1. The germline gives CDR1 SNHLY, CDR2 FYNNEI. V dropped 6 bases and J dropped 3; count of bases not matched to a gene: 6. The CDR3 totals 14 residues. CDR3 nucleotides: TGTGCCAGCAGGACAGGGGCCCGTTACTATGGCTACACCTTC. Amino acids: CASRTGARYYGYTF.

The chain uses TRBV19 and TRBJ2-7, with 7 bases fitting TRBD1. Germline CDR1 LNHDA, CDR2 SQIVND (reference sequence). The trim removed 6 bases at V and 5 bases at J, leaving 10 bases unmatched. The CDR3 runs to 14 residues. The CDR3 spells CASRRGRDGDEQYF. The DNA of the CDR3 is TGTGCCAGTAGGAGGGGGCGAGATGGCGACGAGCAGTACTTC.

This chain uses TRBV6-5 with TRBJ1-2; D may be TRBD1 (5 bases). The V end was cut by 4 bases, the J end by 7 bases, with 16 bases between. The CDR3 has 14 amino acids. Germline V CDR1 and CDR2: MNHEY, SVGAGI. The CDR3 nucleotides read TGTGCCAGCAGTTTCTACGGGGGGTCTAGTGGCTACACCTTC. This encodes CASSFYGGSSGYTF.

The V and J genes are TRBV3-1 (or the pseudogene TRBV3-2) and TRBJ2-5; 10 nucleotides match TRBD2. With V trimmed by 1 base and J by 5 bases, 7 bases remained unmatched. This CDR3 region has 16 residues. Germline V CDR1 and CDR2: LGHDT, YNNKEL (reference sequence). CDR3 sequence (DNA): TGTGCCAGCAGCCAAGTCCAGCGGGGGGGCCCGGAGACCCAGTACTTC. Translated, it gives CASSQVQRGGPETQYF.

The chain joins TRBV9 to TRBJ1-2; 8 bases fit TRBD1. The length of the CDR3 is 16 residues. With 6 bases clipped from V and 10 bases from J, the junction kept 20 bases outside the gene matches. CDR1 and CDR2 from the germline V gene are SGDLS and YYNGEE. CDR3 DNA sequence: TGTGCCAGCATTTCTACCACCAAAGGACAGGGCTCTGTCTACACCTTC. Amino acid sequence: CASISTTKGQGSVYTF.

The chain is built from TRBV9 and TRBJ1-2, with 10 bases that match TRBD1. With V trimmed by 3 bases and J by 6 bases, 2 bases remained unmatched. The CDR3 totals 13 residues. CDR1 and CDR2 from the germline V gene are SGDLS and YYNGEE. The CDR3 DNA reads as TGTGCCAGCAGCGCAGGGACAGGGGATGGCTACACCTTC. Its protein product is CASSAGTGDGYTF.

This clone was detected once. V usage is TRBV4-1 and J usage is TRBJ1-1; D not certain. The CDR3 contains 18 residues. V lost 0 bases and J 5 bases, leaving 22 bases between the germline ends. CDR1 and CDR2 (germline): MGHRA, YSYEKL. CDR3 DNA: TGCGCCAGCAGCCAAGATCTATTCGGGCGGGTTGTTTGGACTGAAGCTTTCTTT. Amino acids: CASSQDLFGRVVWTEAFF.

The chain combines TRBV6-6 with TRBJ1-6; 8 positions agree with TRBD1. V lost 5 bases to trimming and J lost 0 bases; unmatched junction nucleotides: 9. Germline V gene lookup returns CDR1 MNHNY and CDR2 SVGAGI (reference sequence). The CDR3 covers 18 residues. CDR3 region: CASSPSGGGSSYNSPLHF. In DNA, the CDR3 is TGTGCCAGCAGTCCTTCAGGGGGCGGGAGCTCCTATAATTCACCCCTCCACTTT.

This sequence joins TRBV12-3 or TRBV12-4 and TRBJ2-7, with D hard to call. Trimming stripped 6 bases from V and 2 bases from J, with 11 bases between. The CDR3 is 13 residues long. The CDR3 loop reads CASSGGGAYEQYF. The CDR3 region has the DNA TGTGCCAGCAGCGGTGGCGGAGCCTACGAGCAGTACTTC.

The rearrangement uses TRBV9 and TRBJ1-4, with TRBD1 matching over 7 bases. The CDR3 runs 19 residues. V dropped 4 bases and J dropped 3; count of bases not matched to a gene: 18. Per the germline V gene, CDR1 is SGDLS and CDR2 is YYNGEE. The CDR3 DNA sequence: TGTGCCAGCAGCCCAACCTTGGCCAGGGGGGATCTGGCTAATGAAAAACTGTTTTTT. Protein: CASSPTLARGDLANEKLFF.

There are a few counts of this clone. This chain joins TRBV6-6 and TRBJ1-5; 7 bases fit TRBD1. The length of the CDR3 is 14 residues. The germline V gene encodes CDR1 MNHNY and CDR2 SVGAGI (reference sequence). Here the CDR3 reads CAAKDGQVSQPQHF. The CDR3 DNA reads as TGTGCAGCTAAGGACGGACAGGTCAGTCAGCCCCAGCATTTT.

The chain employs TRBV19 and TRBJ1-3; D gene ambiguous. The CDR3 extends over 10 amino acids. The V gene's germline CDR1 is LNHDA and CDR2 SQIVND (reference sequence). Trimming stripped 6 bases from V and 8 bases from J, with 5 bases between. Here the CDR3 DNA reads TGTGCCAGTAGCCGGGACACCATATATTTT. Residues: CASSRDTIYF.

The chain links TRBV29-1 to TRBJ1-1, with D tentatively TRBD1 (6 bases). This CDR3 has 13 residues. Germline loops: CDR1 SQVTM, CDR2 ANQGSEA. The V gene lost 3 bases and the J gene lost 7 bases, with 15 bases spanning the gap. This CDR3 is CSVESQGIREAFF. The CDR3 DNA reads as TGCAGCGTTGAGTCACAGGGTATCCGTGAAGCTTTCTTT.